A single TCR beta chain is shown here with its context. This sample is part of a study of blood T cells in healthy people across ages. PCR was performed a second time for roughly 7 to 11 cycles using a sample-barcoded 5' primer and a J-beta primer mix. All samples gave at least 2.5 million CDR3-containing paired-end reads. One entry per CDR3 protein results from TCRdb running MiXCR on the 5' RACE reads. The sample lists 2 million or so distinct CDR3 sequences; roughly 52% were seen once. The CDR3 spans 17 residues. J was trimmed by 3 bases and V by 0 bases; bases with no gene match: 8. The germline gives CDR1 SGHTA, CDR2 FQGNSA.

Sequenced sample: blood. The chain joins TRBV7-2 to TRBJ1-5; 7 nucleotides agree with TRBD1. The receptor comes from a woman in her thirties or forties in good health. The CDR3 sequence is CASSLAPTGRNNQPQHF. The CDR3 DNA reads TGTGCCAGCAGCTTAGCTCCGACAGGGAGGAACAATCAGCCCCAGCATTTT.